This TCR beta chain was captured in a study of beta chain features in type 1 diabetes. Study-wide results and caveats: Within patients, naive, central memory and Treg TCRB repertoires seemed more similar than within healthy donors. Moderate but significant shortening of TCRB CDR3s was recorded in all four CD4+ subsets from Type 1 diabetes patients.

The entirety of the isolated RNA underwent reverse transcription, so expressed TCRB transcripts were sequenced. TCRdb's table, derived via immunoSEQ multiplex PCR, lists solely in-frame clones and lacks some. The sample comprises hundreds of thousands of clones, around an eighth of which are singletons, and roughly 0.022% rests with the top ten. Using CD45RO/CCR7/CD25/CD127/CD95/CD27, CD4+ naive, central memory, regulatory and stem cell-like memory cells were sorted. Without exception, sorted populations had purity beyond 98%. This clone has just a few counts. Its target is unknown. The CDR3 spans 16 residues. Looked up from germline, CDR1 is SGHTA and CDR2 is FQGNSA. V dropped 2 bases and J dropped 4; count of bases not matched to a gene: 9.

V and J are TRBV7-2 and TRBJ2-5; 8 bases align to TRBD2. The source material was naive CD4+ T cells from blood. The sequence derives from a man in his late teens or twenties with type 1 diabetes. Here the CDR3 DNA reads TGTGCCAGCAGCTTATCTGGGCGGGGGGCCGGAGAGACCCAGTACTTC. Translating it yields CASSLSGRGAGETQYF.